This entry lists 24 T cell receptor beta chains sequenced from one sample in a study of shared clonotypes between healthy human individuals. CD45RO-negative CD8 cells positively selected for CCR7 made up the naive population, which excluded terminally differentiated effector memory CD45RA+ cells. TCRdb's copy holds only in-frame clones and misses some; the assay was immunoSEQ multiplex PCR. Here the sample spans about 2.1 million clones, 93% being singletons. Input material: naive CD8+ T cells from PBMCs. These receptors were obtained from a man younger than 30 in good health. Some clones in this sample may be carry-over from other donors' samples.

J is TRBJ2-2 and V is TRBV4-3; D might be TRBD1 or TRBD2, each matching 5 bases. V was shortened by 4 bases and J by 2 bases, with 8 bases between the two germline ends. The CDR3 totals 14 residues. Germline V gives CDR1 LGHNA, CDR2 YSLEER. CDR3: CASSPGPNTGELFF. As DNA, the CDR3 is TGCGCCAGCAGCCCGGGGCCAAACACCGGGGAGCTGTTTTTT.

This chain connects TRBV18 to TRBJ2-3; 9 nucleotides line up with TRBD2. The trim removed 3 bases at V and 0 bases at J, leaving 7 bases unmatched. The germline gives CDR1 KGHSH, CDR2 LQKENI. The CDR3 has 17 residues. The CDR3 region has the DNA TGTGCCAGCTCACCCCCTGGTAGCGGGAGAAGCACAGATACGCAGTATTTT. Translated: CASSPPGSGRSTDTQYF.

This sequence joins TRBV7-9 and TRBJ2-7, with D possibly being TRBD2 (6 bases). Germline V gives CDR1 SEHNR, CDR2 FQNEAQ (reference sequence). V shed 4 bases and J shed 3 bases, with 10 bases lying between them. This CDR3 spans 13 amino acids. The CDR3 DNA sequence: TGTGCCAGCAGCTCCGGGGGTTACTACGAGCAGTACTTC. Residues: CASSSGGYYEQYF.

The chain links TRBV28 to TRBJ2-7; 11 nucleotides match TRBD2. V gave up 6 bases and J gave up 6 bases; unmatched junction bases: 10. The germline gives CDR1 MDHEN, CDR2 SYDVKM. The CDR3 has 15 residues. CDR3 amino acids: CASSPIAGGPAEQYF. The CDR3 bases are TGTGCCAGCAGCCCTATAGCGGGAGGGCCTGCCGAGCAGTACTTC.

The rearrangement links TRBV4-1 to TRBJ2-7, with unresolved D. Looked up from germline, CDR1 is MGHRA and CDR2 is YSYEKL. Trimming pared 6 bases from V and 0 bases from J, leaving 18 bases between. The CDR3 totals 16 residues. The CDR3 sequence: CASSPRAAASSYEQYF. CDR3 nucleotides: TGCGCCAGCAGTCCAAGGGCGGCGGCCTCCTCCTACGAGCAGTACTTC.

Notes on this clone: Within the sample, other DNA sequences also encode this same CDR3. The chain joins TRBV2 to TRBJ2-7, with unresolved D. Germline values: CDR1 SNHLY, CDR2 FYNNEI. The length of the CDR3 is 12 residues. V lost 2 bases to trimming and J lost 2 bases, with 4 bases between them. The chain's CDR3 is CASSEPAYEQYF. The CDR3 DNA is TGTGCCAGCAGTGAACCGGCCTACGAGCAGTACTTC.

The rearrangement links TRBV5-1 to TRBJ2-5; D unresolved. The CDR3 extends over 14 amino acids. Per germline, CDR1 SGHRS and CDR2 YFSETQ. Trimming removed 3 bases at V and 1 base at J, with 10 bases between. CDR3 bases: TGCGCCAGCAGCTCCCGAACCAGCCAAGAGACCCAGTACTTC. As protein: CASSSRTSQETQYF.

This chain uses TRBV6-4 with TRBJ2-5, with TRBD2 matching 10 bases. J was trimmed by 7 bases and V by 0 bases; bases with no gene match: 17. CDR1 is MRHNA and CDR2 is SNTAGT in the germline V gene. The CDR3 covers 19 residues. The CDR3 loop reads CASSDSLNDVTSGWGTQYF. DNA for the CDR3: TGTGCCAGCAGTGACTCCCTAAACGATGTGACTAGCGGGTGGGGGACCCAGTACTTC.

V usage is TRBV29-1 and J usage is TRBJ2-1, with 10 bases identical to TRBD1. The CDR3 is made up of 14 amino acids. The germline gives CDR1 SQVTM, CDR2 ANQGSEA. Germline trimming cut 4 bases from V and 7 bases from J; bases unmatched to any gene: 7. In DNA form, the CDR3 reads TGCAGCGTTGCCGGGACAGGGGTGGGGAATGAGCAGTTCTTC. Its protein is CSVAGTGVGNEQFF.

The J gene is TRBJ2-7, the V gene TRBV7-9; 7 bases agree with TRBD1. In germline, CDR1 is SEHNR, CDR2 FQNEAQ (reference sequence). The CDR3 consists of 14 residues. The junction had 9 bases not matched to a gene; V was cut back by 5 bases and J by 5 bases. The CDR3 spells CASSDRDRGDEQYF. CDR3 nucleotides: TGTGCCAGCAGCGACAGGGACAGAGGGGACGAGCAGTACTTC.

V and J are TRBV7-9 and TRBJ2-5; D might be TRBD2 (6 bases). The end of the DNA fits TRBJ2-7 better, so the J call may be wrong. The CDR3 length is 11 residues. Germline CDR1 is SEHNR and CDR2 is FQNEAQ (reference sequence). This CDR3 reads CASGGGYEQYF. For the CDR3, the DNA is TGTGCCAGTGGGGGAGGCTACGAGCAGTACTTC.

This sequence joins TRBV7-2 and TRBJ2-3; maybe TRBD2 (6 bases). Looked up from germline, CDR1 is SGHTA and CDR2 is FQGNSA. The CDR3 extends over 12 amino acids. V was pared by 7 bases and J by 10 bases, with 15 bases between. This CDR3 reads CASTPREIAQYF. The CDR3 nucleotides are TGTGCCAGCACCCCTCGGGAGATTGCGCAGTATTTT.

CDR3 region: CASSMDLAGSNEQFF. CDR3 coding DNA: TGTGCCAGTAGTATGGACCTAGCGGGATCAAATGAGCAGTTCTTC. The J gene is TRBJ2-1, the V gene TRBV19, with 9 bases that match TRBD2. Germline V lookup: CDR1 LNHDA, CDR2 SQIVND (reference sequence). Unmatched junction bases numbered 7, after V lost 3 bases and J lost 7 bases. The CDR3 has 15 residues.

The rearrangement joins TRBV28 to TRBJ2-7, with TRBD2 matching 10 bases. Germline V lookup: CDR1 MDHEN, CDR2 SYDVKM. Trimming removed 3 bases from V and 4 bases from J; junction bases left unmatched: 9. This CDR3 has 16 amino acids. CDR3 in DNA: TGTGCCAGCAGTTTCTTGGCTAGCGGGAGACCTTACGAGCAGTACTTC. Encoded protein: CASSFLASGRPYEQYF.

The chain recombines TRBV28 with TRBJ2-7; TRBD2 might be the D (6 bases). Trimming pared 5 bases from V and 5 bases from J, leaving 25 bases between. Germline V gene lookup returns CDR1 MDHEN and CDR2 SYDVKM. This CDR3 comprises 17 residues. The CDR3 DNA follows: TGTGCCAGCAGTCCTCGAATGGGACTCCGAGGGGACCACGAGCAGTACTTC. Translating gives CASSPRMGLRGDHEQYF.

The genes are TRBV18 and TRBJ2-1; D unclear. The ends were cut back, 2 bases at V and 5 bases at J, with 7 bases in the middle. Germline V gene lookup returns CDR1 KGHSH and CDR2 LQKENI. CDR3 length equals 13 residues. CDR3: CASSPARNNEQFF. Written as DNA, the CDR3 is TGTGCCAGCTCACCAGCCCGAAACAATGAGCAGTTCTTC.

This rearrangement joins TRBV6-4 to TRBJ1-2, with unresolved D. The V gene lost 3 bases and the J gene lost 4 bases, with 15 bases spanning the gap. Looked up from germline, CDR1 is MRHNA and CDR2 is SNTAGT. The CDR3 sequence is 15 residues long. The CDR3 DNA is TGTGCCAGCAGTGAGGGTGGCGGACGGGGCTATGGCTACACCTTC. This translates into CASSEGGGRGYGYTF.

The V gene is TRBV4-3, the J gene TRBJ2-7; possibly TRBD1 for D (5 bases). The germline gives CDR1 LGHNA, CDR2 YSLEER. Deletions cut 0 bases from V and 2 bases from J, with 17 bases between. The CDR3 length is 17 residues. The CDR3 sequence is CASSQDRAREGTYEQYF. DNA of the CDR3: TGCGCCAGCAGCCAAGATCGGGCCAGGGAAGGGACCTACGAGCAGTACTTC.

The chain links TRBV9 to TRBJ2-5; tentative D call: TRBD2 (6 bases). This CDR3 is built from 14 residues. Germline V gene sequence: CDR1 SGDLS, CDR2 YYNGEE. The V end was cut by 4 bases, the J end by 5 bases, with 15 bases between. CDR3 nucleotides: TGTGCCAGCAGCTCACGGACTGGAGGGGAGACCCAGTACTTC. It encodes CASSSRTGGETQYF.

The rearrangement uses TRBV18 and TRBJ2-3; tentatively, D is TRBD1 (6 bases). This CDR3 region has 16 residues. Germline CDR1 is KGHSH and CDR2 is LQKENI. The V and J ends lost 6 bases and 0 bases respectively, with 16 bases between them. In DNA form, the CDR3 reads TGTGCCAGCTCGCACGACAGGACCAAGAGCACAGATACGCAGTATTTT. The encoded protein is CASSHDRTKSTDTQYF.

The CDR3 reads CASSLEAGGTTGELFF. The CDR3 DNA is TGTGCCAGCAGCTTGGAAGCGGGAGGGACAACCGGGGAGCTGTTTTTT. J is TRBJ2-2 and V is TRBV5-4; 10 nucleotides match TRBD2. CDR1 and CDR2 (germline): SGHNT, YYREEE (reference sequence). The CDR3 has 16 residues. V was clipped by 0 bases and J by 5 bases; unmatched bases: 4.

This sequence joins TRBV6-1 and TRBJ2-1, with 8 positions matching TRBD1. The CDR3 extends over 14 amino acids. V gave up 6 bases and J gave up 8 bases; unmatched junction bases: 9. CDR1 MNHNS and CDR2 SASEGT come from the germline V gene. This chain's CDR3 is CASRRTGTPDEQFF. In DNA, the CDR3 is TGTGCCAGCAGAAGGACAGGGACGCCCGATGAGCAGTTCTTC.

The V and J genes are TRBV28 and TRBJ2-3; TRBD1 might be the D (6 bases). Trimming took 4 bases from V and 1 from J, leaving 15 bases between them. There are 16 residues in the CDR3. Germline loops: CDR1 MDHEN, CDR2 SYDVKM. This CDR3 reads CASSSAYEGGTDTQYF. The CDR3 nucleotides are TGTGCCAGCAGTTCCGCCTATGAGGGGGGCACAGATACGCAGTATTTT.

The genes are TRBV27 and TRBJ2-6; 10 nucleotides line up with TRBD1. The CDR3 spans 18 residues. After removal of 5 bases from V and 4 bases from J, the junction contained 11 bases not matched to a gene. Germline V gives CDR1 MNHEY, CDR2 SMNVEV (reference sequence). CDR3 DNA: TGTGCCAGCAGTGGCTGGGGGACAGGGGAAGCCGGGGCCAACGTCCTGACTTTC. It encodes CASSGWGTGEAGANVLTF. The whole variable domain, remainder taken from reference TRBV27 and TRBJ2-6, is EAQVTQNPRYLITVTGKKLTVTCSQNMNHEYMSWYRQDPGLGLRQIYYSMNVEVTDKGDVPEGYKVSRKEKRNFPLILESPSPNQTSLYFCASSGWGTGEAGANVLTFGAGSRLTVL.